These 13 T cell receptor beta chains originate from one sample sequenced in a study of Ad26.COV2.S vaccination and SARS-CoV-2 variants (dated by TCRdb to about 2021). Receptor libraries were prepared by the immunoSEQ multiplex PCR assay. TCRdb provides this immuneACCESS table in a form limited to in-frame rearrangements. Some clones are lacking; in checked studies, under half of them reflect an unresolved V gene, and why the rest are absent is not known. The sample yields about 94,000 clones; approximately 77% were counted once. Clones ranked in the top ten supply 16% of the sample. The label giving this sample's time point can be read as: individuals recovered from natural SARS-CoV-2 infection. The sequences come from peripheral blood, collected after recovery from COVID-19. The receptors come from a human donor who had recovered from COVID-19.

The chain has TRBV23-1 and TRBJ1-1; 10 bases map to TRBD1. TRBV23-1 is an open reading frame, and its role is uncertain. Trimming cost V 7 bases and J 4 bases; bases outside gene matches: 6. The CDR3 consists of 14 residues. CDR3 coding DNA: TGCGCCAGCAAATTAAGGACAGGGGGCACTGAAGCTTTCTTT. Its protein product is CASKLRTGGTEAFF.

In its sample, this clone was seen once. The chain carries TRBV11-1 and TRBJ2-5; 8 positions match TRBD2. This CDR3 has 14 residues. The J segment lost 7 bases and the V segment lost 5 bases, leaving 9 bases of the junction unmatched. Germline V gene data show CDR1 as SGHAT and CDR2 as FQDESV (reference sequence). Here the CDR3 reads CASSQGLAVVTQYF. CDR3 DNA: TGTGCCAGCAGCCAAGGACTAGCCGTAGTGACCCAGTACTTC.

V is TRBV19 and J is TRBJ2-1; 13 bases are a match to TRBD2. Trimming removed 3 bases from V and 7 bases from J; junction bases left unmatched: 6. Looked up from germline, CDR1 is LNHDA and CDR2 is SQIVND (reference sequence). CDR3 length: 16 amino acids. As DNA, the CDR3 is TGTGCCAGTAGTATCCGACTAGCGGGAGGCTGGAATGAGCAGTTCTTC. Protein sequence: CASSIRLAGGWNEQFF.

This clone was seen only a few times. The genes are TRBV7-9 and TRBJ1-3; D is unresolved. CDR3 length equals 14 residues. Trimming shortened V by 1 base and J by 3 bases, and 7 bases separated the two germline ends. The germline gives CDR1 SEHNR, CDR2 FQNEAQ (reference sequence). The CDR3 sequence is CASSLGFSGNTIYF. CDR3 DNA: TGTGCCAGCAGCTTAGGGTTCAGTGGAAACACCATATATTTT.

This chain joins TRBV4-3 and TRBJ2-7; possibly TRBD1 for D (6 bases). CDR1 is LGHNA, CDR2 YSLEER, per germline. This CDR3 region has 14 residues. Trimming cost V 0 bases and J 1 base, with 7 bases left between them. In nucleotides, the CDR3 is TGCGCCAGCAGCCAAGACAGGGGATCCTACGAGCAGTACTTC. Translated: CASSQDRGSYEQYF.

The rearrangement uses TRBV6-5 and TRBJ1-1; D unresolved. The CDR3 is 13 residues long. Germline V gives CDR1 MNHEY, CDR2 SVGAGI. Trimming cost V 6 bases and J 1 base, with 9 bases left between them. The CDR3 here is CASSRDKNTEAFF. DNA of the CDR3: TGTGCCAGCAGCCGCGACAAGAACACTGAAGCTTTCTTT.

The rearrangement joins TRBV11-3 to TRBJ2-2; 8 bases map to TRBD1. V lost 1 base to trimming and J lost 1 base; unmatched junction nucleotides: 2. This CDR3 has 16 residues. Germline CDR1 SGHNT, CDR2 YENEEA. This CDR3 reads CASSLVGTGNTGELFF. The DNA of the CDR3 is TGTGCCAGCAGCTTAGTAGGGACAGGGAACACCGGGGAGCTGTTTTTT.

This rearrangement joins TRBV20-1 to TRBJ2-3; D unresolved. Trimming cost V 5 bases and J 8 bases, with 2 bases left between them. CDR1 and CDR2 from the germline V gene are DFQATT and SNEGSKA (reference sequence). There are 8 residues in the CDR3. The CDR3 region has the DNA TGCAGTGCTTCTACGCAGTATTTT. Translated, it gives CSASTQYF.

This chain links TRBV27 with TRBJ1-4; TRBD1 might be the D (5 bases). V gave up 3 bases and J gave up 13 bases, with 15 bases separating them. Germline V CDR1 and CDR2: MNHEY, SMNVEV (reference sequence). The CDR3 is 13 amino acids. The CDR3 coding sequence is TGTGCCAGCAGTTTCCAGGGAGGTGTCGGACTGTTTTTT. Translating gives CASSFQGGVGLFF.

The chain has TRBV11-3 and TRBJ2-2; D is undetermined. V lost 4 bases and J lost 7, with 13 bases in between. This CDR3 spans 14 amino acids. CDR1 is SGHNT, CDR2 YENEEA, per germline. The CDR3 spells CASSSVVGRGELFF. The CDR3, as DNA: TGTGCCAGCAGCTCGGTCGTGGGTCGCGGGGAGCTGTTTTTT.

This sequence joins TRBV6-5 and TRBJ1-6; no firm D call. CDR3 size: 13 residues. Germline CDR1 reads MNHEY; CDR2 reads SVGAGI. The V gene lost 0 bases and the J gene lost 10 bases, with 7 bases spanning the gap. The CDR3 sequence is CASSYSSDSPLHF. DNA for the CDR3: TGTGCCAGCAGTTACTCATCCGACTCACCCCTCCACTTT.

This rearrangement joins TRBV9 to TRBJ2-3, with D possibly matching TRBD2 (5 bases). There are 16 residues in the CDR3. The germline CDR1 and CDR2 sequences are SGDLS and YYNGEE. V lost 0 bases and J lost 2, with 13 bases in between. The CDR3, as DNA: TGTGCCAGCAGCGTAGACCCCAGCGGAACCACAGATACGCAGTATTTT. Translating it yields CASSVDPSGTTDTQYF.

The chain is built from TRBV28 and TRBJ1-4; 9 nucleotides line up with TRBD1. After removal of 5 bases from V and 7 bases from J, the junction contained 5 bases not matched to a gene. The CDR3 runs to 14 residues. Germline loops: CDR1 MDHEN, CDR2 SYDVKM. CDR3 in DNA: TGTGCCAGCAGTCGGACAGGGGTCCGTGAAAAACTGTTTTTT. Translated: CASSRTGVREKLFF.